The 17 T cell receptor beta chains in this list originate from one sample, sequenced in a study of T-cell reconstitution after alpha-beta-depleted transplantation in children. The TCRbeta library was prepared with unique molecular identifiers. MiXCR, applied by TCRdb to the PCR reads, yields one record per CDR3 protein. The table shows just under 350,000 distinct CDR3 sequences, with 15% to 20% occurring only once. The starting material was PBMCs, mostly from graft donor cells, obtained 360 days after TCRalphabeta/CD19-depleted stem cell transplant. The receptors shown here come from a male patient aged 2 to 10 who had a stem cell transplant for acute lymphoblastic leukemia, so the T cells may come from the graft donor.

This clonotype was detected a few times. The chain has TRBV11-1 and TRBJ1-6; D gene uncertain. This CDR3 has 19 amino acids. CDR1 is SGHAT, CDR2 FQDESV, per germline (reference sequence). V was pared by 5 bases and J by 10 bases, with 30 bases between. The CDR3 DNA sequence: TGTGCCAGCAGCGGCCCCTCGCAGAAGGGAAGCGGGTCAGGCTCACCCCTCCACTTT. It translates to CASSGPSQKGSGSGSPLHF.

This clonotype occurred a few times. The CDR3 here is CASSSRSPGTGLAVNTGELFF. For the CDR3, the DNA is TGTGCCAGCAGTTCTCGATCGCCGGGGACGGGACTAGCGGTGAACACCGGGGAGCTGTTTTTT. The chain combines TRBV6-2 or TRBV6-3 with TRBJ2-2; 11 nucleotides line up with TRBD2. The CDR3 loop spans 21 amino acids. The junction had 17 bases not matched to a gene; V was cut back by 4 bases and J by 1 base. CDR1 and CDR2 (germline): MNHEY, SVGEGT.

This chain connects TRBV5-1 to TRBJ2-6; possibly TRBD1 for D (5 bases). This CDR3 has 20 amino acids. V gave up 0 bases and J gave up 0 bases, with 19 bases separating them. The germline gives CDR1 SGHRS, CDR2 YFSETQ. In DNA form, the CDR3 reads TGCGCCAGCAGCTTGGCCAGTGTCTGGCAGGGTAGCTCTGGGGCCAACGTCCTGACTTTC. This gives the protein CASSLASVWQGSSGANVLTF.

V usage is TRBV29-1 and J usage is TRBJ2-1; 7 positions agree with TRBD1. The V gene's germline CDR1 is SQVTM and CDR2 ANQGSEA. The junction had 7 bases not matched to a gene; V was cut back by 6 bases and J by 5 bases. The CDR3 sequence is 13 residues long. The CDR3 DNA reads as TGCAGCGTGGGAGCACAGGGGAACAATGAGCAGTTCTTC. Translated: CSVGAQGNNEQFF.

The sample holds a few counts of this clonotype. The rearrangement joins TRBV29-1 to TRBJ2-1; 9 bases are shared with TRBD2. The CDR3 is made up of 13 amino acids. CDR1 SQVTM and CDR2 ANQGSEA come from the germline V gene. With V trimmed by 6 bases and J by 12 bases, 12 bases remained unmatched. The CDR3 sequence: CSVWTSALLGQFF. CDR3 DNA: TGCAGCGTGTGGACTAGCGCTCTCCTCGGGCAGTTCTTC.

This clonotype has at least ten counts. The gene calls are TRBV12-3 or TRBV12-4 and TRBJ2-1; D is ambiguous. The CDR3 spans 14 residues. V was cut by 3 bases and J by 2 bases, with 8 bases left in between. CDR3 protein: CASSLSTTYNEQFF. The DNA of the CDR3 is TGTGCCAGCAGTTTGTCAACAACCTACAATGAGCAGTTCTTC.

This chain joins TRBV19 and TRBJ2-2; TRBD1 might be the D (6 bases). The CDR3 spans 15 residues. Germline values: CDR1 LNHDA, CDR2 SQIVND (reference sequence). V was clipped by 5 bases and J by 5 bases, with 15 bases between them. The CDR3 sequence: CASSPGIQGTGELFF. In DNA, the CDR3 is TGTGCCAGTAGTCCCGGGATCCAGGGGACCGGGGAGCTGTTTTTT.

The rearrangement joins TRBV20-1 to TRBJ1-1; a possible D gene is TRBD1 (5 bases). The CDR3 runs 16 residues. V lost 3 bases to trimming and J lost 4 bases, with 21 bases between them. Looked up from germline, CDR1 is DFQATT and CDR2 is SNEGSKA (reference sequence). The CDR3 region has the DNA TGCAGTGCTAGCGACTGGGTTGGGGGGATGGGCACTGAAGCTTTCTTT. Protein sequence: CSASDWVGGMGTEAFF.

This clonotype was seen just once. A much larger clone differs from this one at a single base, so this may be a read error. In DNA, the CDR3 is TGCGCCAGCAGCACCCCTAGGGGACTTGGCGCCGGGGAGCTGATTTTT. This codes for CASSTPRGLGAGELIF. V gene TRBV5-1 combines with J gene TRBJ2-2, with a tentative D call TRBD2 (6 bases). CDR1 and CDR2 from the germline V gene are SGHRS and YFSETQ. The CDR3 runs 16 residues.

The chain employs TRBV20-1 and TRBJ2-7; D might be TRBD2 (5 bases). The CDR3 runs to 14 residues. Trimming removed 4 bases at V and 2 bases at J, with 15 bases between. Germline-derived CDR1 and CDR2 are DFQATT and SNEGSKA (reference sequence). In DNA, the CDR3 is TGCAGTGCTATAAGAGGGTCAAGGACCTACGAGCAGTACTTC. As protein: CSAIRGSRTYEQYF.

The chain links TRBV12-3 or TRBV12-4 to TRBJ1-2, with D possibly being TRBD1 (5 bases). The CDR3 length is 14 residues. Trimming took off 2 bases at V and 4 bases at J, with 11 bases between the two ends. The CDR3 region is CASSLPQGGYGYTF. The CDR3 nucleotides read TGTGCCAGCAGTTTACCCCAGGGCGGCTATGGCTACACCTTC.

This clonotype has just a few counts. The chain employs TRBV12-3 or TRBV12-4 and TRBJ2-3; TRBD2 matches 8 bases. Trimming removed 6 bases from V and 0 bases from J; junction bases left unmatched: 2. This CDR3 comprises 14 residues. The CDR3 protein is CASRPSGSTDTQYF. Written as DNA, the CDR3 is TGTGCCAGCAGACCTAGCGGGAGCACAGATACGCAGTATTTT.

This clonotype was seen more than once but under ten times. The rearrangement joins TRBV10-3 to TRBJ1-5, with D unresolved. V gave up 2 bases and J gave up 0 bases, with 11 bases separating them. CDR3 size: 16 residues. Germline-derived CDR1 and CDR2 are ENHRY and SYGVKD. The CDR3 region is CAISEIRAYSNQPQHF. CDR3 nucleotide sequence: TGTGCCATCAGTGAGATCCGAGCGTATAGCAATCAGCCCCAGCATTTT.

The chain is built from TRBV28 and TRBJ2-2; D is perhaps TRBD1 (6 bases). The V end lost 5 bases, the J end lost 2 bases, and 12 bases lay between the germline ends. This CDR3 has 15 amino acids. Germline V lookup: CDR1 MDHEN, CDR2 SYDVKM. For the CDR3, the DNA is TGTGCCAGCAGTCTCAGGGGCTACAACACCGGGGAGCTGTTTTTT. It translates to CASSLRGYNTGELFF.

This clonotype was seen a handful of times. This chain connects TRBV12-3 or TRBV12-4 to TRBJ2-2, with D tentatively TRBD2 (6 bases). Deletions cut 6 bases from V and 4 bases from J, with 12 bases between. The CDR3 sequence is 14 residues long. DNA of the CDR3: TGTGCCAGCAGGGGGACTTCGAGCACCGGGGAGCTGTTTTTT. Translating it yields CASRGTSSTGELFF.

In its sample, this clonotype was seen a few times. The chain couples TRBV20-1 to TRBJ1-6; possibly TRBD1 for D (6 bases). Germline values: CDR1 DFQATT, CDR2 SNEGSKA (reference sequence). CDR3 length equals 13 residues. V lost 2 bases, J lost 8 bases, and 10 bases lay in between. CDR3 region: CSARIAGDSPLHF. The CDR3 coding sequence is TGCAGTGCTAGAATCGCAGGGGATTCACCCCTCCACTTT.

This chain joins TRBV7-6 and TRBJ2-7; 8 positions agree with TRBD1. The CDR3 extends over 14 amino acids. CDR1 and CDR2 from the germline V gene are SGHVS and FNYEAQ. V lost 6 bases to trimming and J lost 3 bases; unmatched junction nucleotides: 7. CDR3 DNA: TGTGCCAGCAGTGTCATTGGGACAGGCTACGAGCAGTACTTC. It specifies CASSVIGTGYEQYF.